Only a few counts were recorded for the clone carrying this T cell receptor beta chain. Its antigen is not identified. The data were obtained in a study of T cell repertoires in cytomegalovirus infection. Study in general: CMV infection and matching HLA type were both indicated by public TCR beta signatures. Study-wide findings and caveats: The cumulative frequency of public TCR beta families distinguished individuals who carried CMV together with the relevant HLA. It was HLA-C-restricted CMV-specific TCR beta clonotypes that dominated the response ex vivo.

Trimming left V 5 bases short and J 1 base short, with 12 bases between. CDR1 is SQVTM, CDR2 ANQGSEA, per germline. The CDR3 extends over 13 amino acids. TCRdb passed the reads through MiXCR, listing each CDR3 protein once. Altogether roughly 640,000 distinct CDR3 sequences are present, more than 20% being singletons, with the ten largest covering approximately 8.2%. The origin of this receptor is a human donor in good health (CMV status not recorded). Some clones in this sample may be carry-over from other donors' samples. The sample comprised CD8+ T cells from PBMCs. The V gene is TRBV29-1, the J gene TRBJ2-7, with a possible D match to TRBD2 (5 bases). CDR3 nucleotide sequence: TGCAGCGTTAATGGCGGAGGATCCTACGAGCAGTACTTC. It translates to CSVNGGGSYEQYF.